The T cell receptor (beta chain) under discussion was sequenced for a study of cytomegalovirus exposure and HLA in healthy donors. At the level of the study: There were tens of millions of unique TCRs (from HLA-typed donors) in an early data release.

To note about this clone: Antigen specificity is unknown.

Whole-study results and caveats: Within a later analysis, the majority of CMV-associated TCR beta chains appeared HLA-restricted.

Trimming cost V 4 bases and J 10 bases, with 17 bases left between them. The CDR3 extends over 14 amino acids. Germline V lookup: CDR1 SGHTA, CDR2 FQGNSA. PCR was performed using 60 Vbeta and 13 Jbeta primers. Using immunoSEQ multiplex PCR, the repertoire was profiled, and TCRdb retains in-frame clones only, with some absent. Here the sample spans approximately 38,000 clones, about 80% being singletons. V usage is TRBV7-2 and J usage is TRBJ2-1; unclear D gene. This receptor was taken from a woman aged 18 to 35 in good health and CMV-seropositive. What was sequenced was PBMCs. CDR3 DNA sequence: TGTGCCAGCAGCTACCTAACTGCCTCCCGGGAGCAGTTCTTC. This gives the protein CASSYLTASREQFF.